Listed here are 27 T cell receptor beta chains from one sample, sequenced in a study of human T cells and chemical hapten exposure. TCRdb re-called the RACE reads with MiXCR, one entry per CDR3 protein. This sample has 80,000 to 100,000 distinct CDR3 sequences; roughly 8% occur once, and the top ten carry about 3.1%. The time point denotes: healthy volunteer bleed at 2 weeks. Sequencing started from total RNA isolated from unfractionated whole blood. Material for sequencing was whole blood. These receptors all come from a female donor in good health. Some clones in this sample may be carry-over from other donors' samples.

V is TRBV6-6 and J is TRBJ1-5; no clear D. V was trimmed by 6 bases and J by 4 bases, leaving 10 bases between them. Germline V gene lookup returns CDR1 MNHNY and CDR2 SVGAGI (reference sequence). The CDR3 contains 13 residues. The CDR3 spells CASSSKINQPQHF. The CDR3 DNA reads TGTGCCAGCAGCTCCAAAATAAATCAGCCCCAGCATTTT.

This clonotype was seen at least ten times. This chain uses TRBV29-1 with TRBJ1-1; 7 nucleotides line up with TRBD1. The V segment lost 4 bases and the J segment 5 bases; nucleotides outside the gene matches: 4. Germline V gives CDR1 SQVTM, CDR2 ANQGSEA. The CDR3 consists of 12 residues. CDR3 in DNA: TGCAGCGTTGGCAGGGGGGCTACTGAAGCTTTCTTT. Protein: CSVGRGATEAFF. Full variable domain (remainder filled in from reference TRBV29-1 and TRBJ1-1): SAVISQKPSRDICQRGTSLTIQCQVDSQVTMMFWYRQQPGQSLTLIATANQGSEATYESGFVIDKFPISRPNLTFSTLTVSNMSPEDSSIYLCSVGRGATEAFFGQGTRLTVV.

The chain is built from TRBV28 and TRBJ2-7; 9 positions match TRBD2. Trimming at V came to 3 bases and at J to 3 bases, leaving 9 bases not matched to a gene. Germline-derived CDR1 and CDR2 are MDHEN and SYDVKM. The CDR3 spans 16 residues. In DNA, the CDR3 is TGTGCCAGCAGTTTCGGTTCCCAGACTAGCGGCTACGAGCAGTACTTC. Encoded protein: CASSFGSQTSGYEQYF.

This clonotype has a handful of counts. V usage is TRBV10-3 and J usage is TRBJ2-2; D assignment may be TRBD1 or TRBD2 (5 bases each). From germline, CDR1 is ENHRY and CDR2 SYGVKD. V gave up 5 bases and J gave up 2 bases, with 12 bases separating them. The CDR3 contains 15 residues. CDR3 sequence (DNA): TGTGCCATCAGTCCCGGGACGGCCAACACCGGGGAGCTGTTTTTT. It is translated as CAISPGTANTGELFF.

Only a few counts were recorded for this clonotype. The rearrangement joins TRBV7-2 to TRBJ2-1; no definite D call. The CDR3 loop spans 15 amino acids. Germline V CDR1 and CDR2: SGHTA, FQGNSA. Trimming took off 2 bases at V and 0 bases at J, with 8 bases between the two ends. The CDR3 coding sequence is TGTGCCAGCAGCTTATTACAGAGCTCCTACAATGAGCAGTTCTTC. Its protein is CASSLLQSSYNEQFF. Supplemented by reference TRBV7-2 and TRBJ2-1, the full variable domain reads GAGVSQSPSNKVTEKGKDVELRCDPISGHTALYWYRQSLGQGLEFLIYFQGNSAPDKSGLPSDRFSAERTGGSVSTLTIQRTQQEDSAVYLCASSLLQSSYNEQFFGPGTRLTVL.

This clonotype was recorded many times. The rearrangement joins TRBV6-5 to TRBJ1-4; 9 bases map to TRBD1. The germline V gene encodes CDR1 MNHEY and CDR2 SVGAGI. The CDR3 sequence is 16 residues long. V trimming: 5 bases; J trimming: 5 bases; junction bases outside the gene matches: 9. CDR3 nucleotide sequence: TGTGCCAGCAGTGGTTACGGGACAGGGAGGAATGAAAAACTGTTTTTT. Translation: CASSGYGTGRNEKLFF.

This clonotype appeared many times. The gene calls are TRBV6-1 and TRBJ2-6; D is undetermined. V lost 11 bases to trimming and J lost 5 bases, with 7 bases between them. Per germline, CDR1 MNHNS and CDR2 SASEGT. The CDR3 is 11 residues long. The CDR3 spells CAGRWANVLTF. The CDR3 DNA reads TGTGCCGGTCGTTGGGCCAACGTCCTGACTTTC.

This clonotype was observed a few times. This chain joins TRBV7-3 and TRBJ2-3; TRBD1 aligns across 7 bases. After removal of 5 bases from V and 0 bases from J, the junction contained 5 bases not matched to a gene. The CDR3 sequence is 15 residues long. In germline, CDR1 is SGHTA, CDR2 FQGTGA. This chain's CDR3 is CASSPDRISTDTQYF. The CDR3 nucleotides are TGTGCCAGCAGCCCGGACAGGATTAGCACAGATACGCAGTATTTT.

J is TRBJ2-5 and V is TRBV5-4; D may be TRBD2 (6 bases). Germline loops: CDR1 SGHNT, CDR2 YYREEE (reference sequence). This CDR3 has 13 amino acids. Trimming removed 3 bases from V and 3 bases from J, with 9 bases in between. The CDR3 DNA reads as TGTGCCAGCAGCTCCGGGACTGAAGAGACCCAGTACTTC. Its protein is CASSSGTEETQYF.

The CDR3 nucleotides are TGTGCCAGCAGTCCGGGGTACAATCAGCCCCAGCATTTT. Amino acid sequence: CASSPGYNQPQHF. The V gene is TRBV27, the J gene TRBJ1-5, with D hard to call. CDR1 and CDR2 (germline): MNHEY, SMNVEV (reference sequence). The length of the CDR3 is 13 residues. The V end was cut by 5 bases, the J end by 3 bases, with 8 bases between.

This clonotype was counted at least ten times. V gene TRBV7-9 combines with J gene TRBJ2-1; no clear D. CDR3 length: 13 amino acids. V lost 5 bases, J lost 1 base, and 6 bases lay in between. Per the germline V gene, CDR1 is SEHNR and CDR2 is FQNEAQ (reference sequence). The CDR3 sequence is CASSLQSYNEQFF. CDR3 nucleotides: TGTGCCAGCAGCCTTCAATCCTACAATGAGCAGTTCTTC.

This clonotype was seen more than once but under ten times. This chain links TRBV20-1 with TRBJ2-1; 9 positions agree with TRBD2. This CDR3 comprises 14 residues. The V segment lost 6 bases and the J segment 12 bases; nucleotides outside the gene matches: 15. Germline CDR1 reads DFQATT; CDR2 reads SNEGSKA (reference sequence). The CDR3 coding sequence is TGCAGTGCCCGTCCTACTAGCGGGTTAGAATTGCAGTTCTTC. As protein: CSARPTSGLELQFF.

This clonotype has a count of ten or more. The V and J genes are TRBV20-1 and TRBJ1-3, with D unresolved. From germline, CDR1 is DFQATT and CDR2 SNEGSKA (reference sequence). Trimming removed 6 bases from V and 0 bases from J, with 6 bases in between. The CDR3 contains 12 residues. The CDR3 is CSAPSSGNTIYF. CDR3 nucleotides: TGCAGTGCACCCTCCTCTGGAAACACCATATATTTT.

The chain carries TRBV28 and TRBJ2-5, with 11 bases matching TRBD2. Unmatched junction bases numbered 5, after V lost 3 bases and J lost 5 bases. Germline CDR1 reads MDHEN; CDR2 reads SYDVKM. The CDR3 runs to 15 residues. The CDR3 region is CASSFSGRASETQYF. The CDR3 DNA reads TGTGCCAGCAGTTTTAGCGGGAGGGCCTCGGAGACCCAGTACTTC.

This clonotype was found many times. The chain recombines TRBV28 with TRBJ2-7, with D tentatively TRBD1 or TRBD2 (5 bases each). V shed 4 bases and J shed 3 bases, with 13 bases lying between them. The length of the CDR3 is 14 residues. Germline V lookup: CDR1 MDHEN, CDR2 SYDVKM. The CDR3 DNA is TGTGCCAGCAGTTCCGGGGCACTAGACTACGAGCAGTACTTC. Translating gives CASSSGALDYEQYF.

This clonotype was detected only a few times. This chain links TRBV4-1 with TRBJ1-4; no reliable D call. This CDR3 is 15 amino acids long. Germline values: CDR1 MGHRA, CDR2 YSYEKL. V gave up 2 bases and J gave up 4 bases, with 11 bases separating them. The CDR3 loop reads CASSQIAAVNEKLFF. CDR3 nucleotide sequence: TGCGCCAGCAGCCAAATAGCAGCGGTTAATGAAAAACTGTTTTTT.

This clonotype was seen more than once but under ten times. The J gene is TRBJ2-6, the V gene TRBV6-1; D gene unclear. Germline CDR1 reads MNHNS; CDR2 reads SASEGT. The germline V and J ends were trimmed by 4 bases and 0 bases, with 7 bases remaining between them. This CDR3 comprises 15 residues. In DNA form, the CDR3 reads TGTGCCAGCAGTGTGCGCCTCTCTGGGGCCAACGTCCTGACTTTC. This encodes CASSVRLSGANVLTF.

The sample holds many counts of this clonotype. This sequence joins TRBV29-1 and TRBJ2-1, with D perhaps TRBD2 (5 bases). This CDR3 is built from 11 residues. The germline V gene has CDR1 SQVTM and CDR2 ANQGSEA. V was trimmed by 5 bases and J by 14 bases, leaving 16 bases between them. The CDR3 is CSVPNERAEFF. CDR3 nucleotide sequence: TGCAGCGTTCCCAACGAGAGGGCCGAGTTCTTC.

This clonotype was observed many times. This rearrangement joins TRBV6-2 or TRBV6-3 to TRBJ2-6; TRBD1 might be the D (6 bases). CDR1 is MNHEY and CDR2 is SVGEGT in the germline V gene. V lost 6 bases to trimming and J lost 0 bases, with 24 bases between them. This CDR3 is built from 20 residues. This CDR3 is CASSPIRKTGLSSGANVLTF. CDR3 DNA: TGTGCCAGCAGCCCAATACGGAAGACAGGCTTGAGCTCTGGGGCCAACGTCCTGACTTTC.

A single count supports this clonotype. V gene TRBV6-1 combines with J gene TRBJ2-3; no clear D gene. The ends were cut back, 2 bases at V and 1 base at J, with 7 bases in the middle. Looked up from germline, CDR1 is MNHNS and CDR2 is SASEGT. This CDR3 has 14 residues. The CDR3 protein is CASSELWGTDTQYF. For the CDR3, the DNA is TGTGCCAGCAGTGAACTGTGGGGCACAGATACGCAGTATTTT.

This clonotype was seen only a few times. The chain uses TRBV6-5 and TRBJ2-1, with D possibly TRBD2 on 5 matching bases. Looked up from germline, CDR1 is MNHEY and CDR2 is SVGAGI. This CDR3 region has 15 residues. Trimming removed 7 bases at V and 8 bases at J, with 21 bases between. The CDR3 reads CASKKGTGFADEQFF. As DNA, the CDR3 is TGTGCCAGCAAGAAAGGAACGGGATTCGCGGATGAGCAGTTCTTC.

In this sample, this clonotype turned up a few times. V gene TRBV27 combines with J gene TRBJ2-2, with 16 bases fitting TRBD2. Looked up from germline, CDR1 is MNHEY and CDR2 is SMNVEV (reference sequence). The CDR3 runs to 18 residues. Losses at the gene ends were 0 bases for V and 7 bases for J; bases not matched to a gene: 5. The CDR3 sequence: CASSLSGLAGGNLGELFF. The CDR3 DNA is TGTGCCAGCAGTTTATCGGGACTAGCGGGAGGGAATCTCGGGGAGCTGTTTTTT.

The chain joins TRBV6-1 to TRBJ2-3, with 8 bases fitting TRBD2. CDR3 length: 20 amino acids. V was pared by 6 bases and J by 0 bases, with 20 bases of the junction left unmatched. Germline V gene data show CDR1 as MNHNS and CDR2 as SASEGT. CDR3 in amino acids: CASSGREGPGDLVSTDTQYF. CDR3 bases: TGTGCCAGCAGCGGTCGGGAGGGGCCCGGCGACCTGGTGAGCACAGATACGCAGTATTTT.

Comments on this clonotype: One junction end disagrees with the germline gene, perhaps due to a read error. The chain uses TRBV2 and TRBJ1-1; D call uncertain. Germline-derived CDR1 and CDR2 are SNHLY and FYNNEI. This CDR3 has 14 amino acids. DNA for the CDR3: TGTGTCAGCACCCTAGGGAGCGCCGGCACTGAAGCTTTCTTT. It specifies CVSTLGSAGTEAFF.

This chain joins TRBV12-3 or TRBV12-4 and TRBJ2-5; D tentatively fits TRBD1 or TRBD2 (5 bases each). The length of the CDR3 is 13 residues. V lost 4 bases to trimming and J lost 3 bases, with 9 bases between them. CDR3 residues: CASSWDGKETQYF. CDR3 coding DNA: TGTGCCAGCAGTTGGGACGGTAAAGAGACCCAGTACTTC.

The chain uses TRBV6-2 or TRBV6-3 and TRBJ2-1; D is perhaps TRBD1 or TRBD2 (5 bases each). Germline values: CDR1 MNHEY, CDR2 SVGEGT. V lost 8 bases and J lost 7, with 9 bases in between. The CDR3 consists of 11 residues. In DNA form, the CDR3 reads TGTGCCAGCGGGTGGGGGAATGAGCAGTTCTTC. Translating gives CASGWGNEQFF.

The chain combines TRBV28 with TRBJ2-7; D gene uncertain. The germline CDR1 and CDR2 sequences are MDHEN and SYDVKM. This CDR3 has 13 amino acids. Trimming removed 8 bases at V and 0 bases at J, with 11 bases between. As DNA, the CDR3 is TGTGCCAGCGGTGGACCGAACTCCTACGAGCAGTACTTC. It translates to CASGGPNSYEQYF.